These T cell receptor beta chains were read from a single sample in a study of T-cell memory formation after mild COVID-19. TCRdb fed the 5' RACE reads into MiXCR, producing one record per CDR3 protein. The table lists just over 400,000 distinct CDR3 sequences, more than 20% of them singletons. Input material: PBMCs or a T cell subset sorted from them (not recorded which). Every receptor here comes from an adult woman who had mild COVID-19 (a few samples of this study predate the infection). Cell type and time point are not known. Both conserved end residues are part of each CDR3. D genes are given only for firm matches. Clone size is stated in some rows and not others, as once, few, many or a class when expanded.

>TRBD1|TRBJ2-7|.|TRBV20-1
TGCAGTGCTAGAGCTCCCCCCGGGACAGGGTTAACCTACGAGCAGTACTTC
CSARAPPGTGLTYEQYF
>.|TRBJ2-5|many|TRBV10-3
TGTGCCATCCGGACAGCACAAGAGACCCAGTACTTC
CAIRTAQETQYF
>.|TRBJ2-7|.|TRBV20-1
TGCAGTGCTAGTAGGGATATCTCCTACGAGCAGTACTTC
CSASRDISYEQYF
>.|TRBJ2-7|medium-sized|TRBV3-1
TGTGCCAGCAGTGTCGGGTTTACAGGGCCCTACGAGCAGTACTTC
CASSVGFTGPYEQYF
>TRBD2|TRBJ2-1|few|TRBV7-2
TGTGCCAGCAGCCTTCGGACTAGCGGGAGCATGGGTGAGCAGTTCTTC
CASSLRTSGSMGEQFF
>TRBD1|TRBJ2-3|.|TRBV29-1
TGCAGCGTTGTACAGGGGGCAACAGATACGCAGTATTTT
CSVVQGATDTQYF
>TRBD1|TRBJ2-3|.|TRBV6-6
TGTGCCAGCAGTTTACCGGCGGACAGGGATGCTGGAGATACGCAGTATTTT
CASSLPADRDAGDTQYF
>.|TRBJ2-3|.|TRBV6-1
TGTGCCAGCATGGGTAGGGTGACAGATACGCAGTATTTT
CASMGRVTDTQYF
>TRBD1|TRBJ1-2|.|TRBV20-1
TGCAGTGCCACTCCTGGCCGGGACAGGGTTTTTGGCTACACCTTC
CSATPGRDRVFGYTF
>.|TRBJ2-5|.|TRBV11-2
TGTGCCAGCAGCTTAGCCCGGGATCCTAGGGGGGAGACCCAGTACTTC
CASSLARDPRGETQYF
>.|TRBJ2-7|.|TRBV12-3/TRBV12-4
TGTGCCAGCAGTTTAGCCTCGTACTACGAGCAGTACTTC
CASSLASYYEQYF
>TRBD2|TRBJ2-3|.|TRBV2
TGTGCCAGCAGTGAACGGGGGGTACTCACAGATACGCAGTATTTT
CASSERGVLTDTQYF
>.|TRBJ2-3|.|TRBV4-1
TGCGCCAGCAGCCAAGATGACCTGGGTACGCAGTATTTT
CASSQDDLGTQYF
>TRBD2|TRBJ2-1|few|TRBV19
TGTGCCAGTAGTATAGAAGGGACTAGCGGGGGGCACTACAATGAGCAGTTCTTC
CASSIEGTSGGHYNEQFF
>TRBD2|TRBJ2-1|few|TRBV11-2
TGTGCCAGCAGCTTAAAAGCGGGGCCCCAGTTTGGACTAGCGGGATACAATGAGCAGTTCTTC
CASSLKAGPQFGLAGYNEQFF
>TRBD1|TRBJ1-6|many|TRBV9
TGTGCCAGCAGCCCCATGACAGGGAGTAATTCACCCCTCCACTTT
CASSPMTGSNSPLHF
>.|TRBJ2-1|few|TRBV24-1
TGTGCCACCAGAGAGAACCGGGGCAATGAGCAGTTCTTC
CATRENRGNEQFF
>.|TRBJ2-5|.|TRBV21-1
TGTGCCAGCAGCAAAGGCGGGGTTGTAGCGGGGGGGCAAATCGAGACCCAGTACTTC
CASSKGGVVAGGQIETQYF
>TRBD1|TRBJ1-6|.|TRBV12-3/TRBV12-4
TGTGCCAGCAGGCCAGGGGGCCGGAATTCACCCCTCCACTTT
CASRPGGRNSPLHF
>TRBD1|TRBJ1-1|.|TRBV29-1
TGCAGCGTTGATCACGGGACAGAGGCTTTCTTT
CSVDHGTEAFF
>.|TRBJ2-3|few|TRBV7-9
TGTGCCAGCAGCTCGGCCCTCCCTTCAGCCGATACGCAGTATTTT
CASSSALPSADTQYF
>TRBD1|TRBJ1-2|few|TRBV4-1
TGCGCCAGCAGCCCCTCGACAGGGGGCCCCAACTATGGCTACACCTTC
CASSPSTGGPNYGYTF
>TRBD1|TRBJ2-3|.|TRBV7-9
TGTGCCAGCAGCCGGACAGGGTTCACAGATACGCAGTATTTT
CASSRTGFTDTQYF
>.|TRBJ2-5|.|TRBV12-3/TRBV12-4
TGTGCCAGCAGTACCCCAGAGACCCAGTACTTC
CASSTPETQYF
>.|TRBJ1-1|once|TRBV9
TGTGCCAGCAGCGTAGGCCTTTCAGGCGCGGCTTTCTTT
CASSVGLSGAAFF
>TRBD2|TRBJ2-5|.|TRBV7-6
TGTGCCAGCAGCTCAAACCCACCAACAGATTTCGTAGCGGGAGAAGGAGAGACCCAGTACTTC
CASSSNPPTDFVAGEGETQYF
>TRBD2|TRBJ2-2|.|TRBV4-2
TGTGCCAGCAGCCAAGGTGGGGGACTAGCAGACGAGCTGTTTTTT
CASSQGGGLADELFF
>TRBD2|TRBJ2-3|.|TRBV7-3
TGTGCCAGCAGTCTTAGCGGGGGGGCGGCAGATACGCAGTATTTT
CASSLSGGAADTQYF
>.|TRBJ2-3|few|TRBV7-3
TGTGCCAGCAGCTTATATTGGGACACCGATACGCAGTATTTT
CASSLYWDTDTQYF